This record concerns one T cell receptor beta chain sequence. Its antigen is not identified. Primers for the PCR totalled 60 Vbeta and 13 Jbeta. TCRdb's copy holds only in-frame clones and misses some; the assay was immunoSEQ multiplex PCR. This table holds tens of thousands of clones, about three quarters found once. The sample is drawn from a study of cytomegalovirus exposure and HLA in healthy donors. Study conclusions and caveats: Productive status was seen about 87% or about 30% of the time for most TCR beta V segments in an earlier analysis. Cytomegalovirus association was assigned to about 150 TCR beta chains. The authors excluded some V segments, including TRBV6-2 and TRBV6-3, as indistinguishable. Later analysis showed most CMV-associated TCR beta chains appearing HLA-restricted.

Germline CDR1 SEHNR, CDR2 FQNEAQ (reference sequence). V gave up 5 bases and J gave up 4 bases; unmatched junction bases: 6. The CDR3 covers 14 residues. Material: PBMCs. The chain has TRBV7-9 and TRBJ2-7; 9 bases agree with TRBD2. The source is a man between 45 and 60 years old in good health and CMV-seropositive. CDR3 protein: CASSPRLAEYEQYF. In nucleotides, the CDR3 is TGTGCCAGCAGCCCCCGACTAGCGGAGTACGAGCAGTACTTC.